Shown below are 15 T cell receptor beta chains from a single sample sequenced in a study of spatial heterogeneity in lung cancer. Study-wide results and caveats: One measure, the expanded intratumoral alpha and beta TCR count, tracked tumor mutation counts.

Via MiXCR, TCRdb re-called the 5' RACE reads, giving one row per CDR3 protein. The data contain approximately 13,000 distinct CDR3 sequences, around 5% of them singletons. For these receptors, no antigen is known. Time point indicated: sample taken at primary tumor resection. The source material was lung tumor tissue, sampled at surgery. The receptor set was obtained from a male donor with early-stage non-small cell lung cancer.

There are many counts of this clonotype. The chain links TRBV5-1 to TRBJ2-5; 10 nucleotides match TRBD1. This CDR3 spans 15 amino acids. J gave up 5 bases and V 3 bases, and 7 bases lay outside the gene matches. From germline, CDR1 is SGHRS and CDR2 YFSETQ. The CDR3 sequence is CASSSDRGRRETQYF. Written as DNA, the CDR3 is TGCGCCAGCAGCTCAGACAGGGGGCGCCGGGAGACCCAGTACTTC.

This clonotype was detected many times. V and J are TRBV18 and TRBJ2-7; TRBD1 matches at 10 bases. The CDR3 contains 15 residues. Germline lookup yields CDR1 KGHSH and CDR2 LQKENI. V trimming: 5 bases; J trimming: 6 bases; junction bases outside the gene matches: 10. DNA of the CDR3: TGTGCCAGCTCAACCGGGACAGGGGCGTGGGGCGAGCAGTACTTC. The encoded protein is CASSTGTGAWGEQYF.

This clonotype was counted between two and nine times. The CDR3 nucleotides are TGTGCCAGCAGCTTCCCGGGACTAGCGGGCACAGATACGCAGTATTTT. Encoded protein: CASSFPGLAGTDTQYF. The chain employs TRBV5-4 and TRBJ2-3, with TRBD2 matching over 11 bases. Germline CDR1 is SGHNT and CDR2 is YYREEE (reference sequence). Trimming removed 2 bases from V and 1 base from J; junction bases left unmatched: 3. The CDR3 is 16 amino acids.

This clonotype was seen repeatedly, ten times or more. The chain carries TRBV9 and TRBJ2-1; 13 bases fit TRBD2. Germline V gives CDR1 SGDLS, CDR2 YYNGEE. The ends lost 0 bases at V and 7 bases at J; junction bases unmatched: 4. CDR3 length: 16 amino acids. The CDR3 sequence is CASSVVGGLAGNEQFF. CDR3 sequence (DNA): TGTGCCAGCAGCGTAGTCGGGGGACTAGCGGGGAATGAGCAGTTCTTC.

This clonotype was seen many times. This chain uses TRBV7-9 with TRBJ1-6; D perhaps matches TRBD1 (6 bases). V gave up 5 bases and J gave up 6 bases, with 14 bases separating them. This CDR3 region has 15 residues. Germline lookup yields CDR1 SEHNR and CDR2 FQNEAQ (reference sequence). Here the CDR3 reads CASSIPGQTNSPLHF. The CDR3 DNA reads TGTGCCAGCAGCATACCGGGACAAACTAATTCACCCCTCCACTTT.

The table lists this clonotype with many counts. The J gene is TRBJ1-2, the V gene TRBV25-1; the D is unclear. V lost 2 bases and J lost 8, with 15 bases in between. The CDR3 is 14 residues long. In germline, CDR1 is MGHDK, CDR2 SYGVNS. The CDR3 DNA is TGTGCCAGCAGTGAAGGCTTGGTTAGGGAAGGCTACACCTTC. Residues: CASSEGLVREGYTF.

In this sample, this clonotype turned up many times. The CDR3 reads CASSSSGGGTYEQYF. The CDR3 nucleotides read TGTGCCAGCAGTTCCAGCGGGGGGGGAACCTACGAGCAGTACTTC. The chain has TRBV6-2 or TRBV6-3 and TRBJ2-7; 10 bases fit TRBD2. The CDR3 length is 15 residues. V lost 4 bases, J lost 2 bases, and 5 bases stayed unmatched. The germline CDR1 and CDR2 sequences are MNHEY and SVGEGT.

The sample holds many counts of this clonotype. The chain joins TRBV29-1 to TRBJ2-5; D may be TRBD1 (5 bases). CDR1 and CDR2 (germline): SQVTM, ANQGSEA. The CDR3 runs to 13 residues. Trimming shortened V by 1 base and J by 3 bases, and 9 bases separated the two germline ends. CDR3 in amino acids: CSVEGGREETQYF. The CDR3 DNA reads as TGCAGCGTTGAAGGGGGCAGGGAAGAGACCCAGTACTTC.

This clonotype was detected ten times or more. The V call is TRBV7-2, the J call TRBJ2-5; TRBD2 might be the D (7 bases). The CDR3 is 14 amino acids. Germline CDR1 SGHTA, CDR2 FQGNSA. Trimming left V 8 bases short and J 7 bases short, with 20 bases between. The CDR3 reads CASRQLGGPGTQYF. CDR3 bases: TGTGCCAGCCGTCAGCTCGGGGGGCCGGGGACCCAGTACTTC.

Points on this clonotype: A read error is possible here, since a much larger clone lies one base away. The chain has TRBV29-1 and TRBJ2-1; TRBD1 agrees at 7 bases. This CDR3 has 12 residues. Germline lookup yields CDR1 SQVTM and CDR2 ANQGSEA. The CDR3 DNA reads TGCAGCGCCGGGACAGTGGGGAATGGGCAGTTCTTC. This gives the protein CSAGTVGNGQFF.

This clonotype was counted many times. This chain joins TRBV20-1 and TRBJ1-1; perhaps TRBD1 as D (6 bases). The CDR3 loop spans 16 amino acids. Trimming took off 2 bases at V and 3 bases at J, with 19 bases between the two ends. Looked up from germline, CDR1 is DFQATT and CDR2 is SNEGSKA (reference sequence). The CDR3 DNA sequence: TGCAGTGCTAGATTGCCGCGGGGGCGCCTGGACACTGAAGCTTTCTTT. Translating it yields CSARLPRGRLDTEAFF.

This clonotype was recorded at least ten times. The CDR3 loop is CASSLGSSGTNEQFF. In DNA form, the CDR3 reads TGTGCCAGCAGCTTGGGTTCTAGCGGGACCAATGAGCAGTTCTTC. The rearrangement uses TRBV5-4 and TRBJ2-1, with TRBD2 matching over 9 bases. CDR1 and CDR2 from the germline V gene are SGHNT and YYREEE (reference sequence). This CDR3 is 15 amino acids long. Trimming took 0 bases from V and 6 from J; bases not matched to a gene: 4.

This clonotype was seen ten or more times. V is TRBV20-1 and J is TRBJ1-2; D call uncertain. In germline, CDR1 is DFQATT, CDR2 SNEGSKA (reference sequence). This CDR3 is built from 13 residues. V dropped 4 bases and J dropped 8 bases, with 17 bases sitting between them. The CDR3 DNA follows: TGCAGTGCTACTATTCACGACACTCGCGGCTACACCTTC. This encodes CSATIHDTRGYTF.

This clonotype has at least ten counts. V usage is TRBV24-1 and J usage is TRBJ2-3; 7 bases are a match to TRBD1. After removal of 3 bases from V and 0 bases from J, the junction contained 2 bases not matched to a gene. The CDR3 is made up of 15 amino acids. Germline CDR1 KGHDR, CDR2 SFDVKD. The CDR3 spells CATSDTTGSTDTQYF. CDR3 nucleotide sequence: TGTGCCACCAGTGATACGACAGGGAGCACAGATACGCAGTATTTT.

This clonotype has ten or more counts. The chain has TRBV12-3 or TRBV12-4 and TRBJ1-2; D gene unclear. CDR3 length: 11 amino acids. The V end lost 2 bases, the J end lost 7 bases, and 5 bases lay between the germline ends. CDR3 sequence: CASSLRGGYTF. The CDR3 DNA follows: TGTGCCAGCAGTTTAAGAGGTGGCTACACCTTC.